This T cell receptor beta chain was captured by sequencing in a study of cytomegalovirus exposure and HLA in healthy donors. Study findings and constraints: TCR beta V- and J-gene trimming, according to a later analysis, was linked to a missense DCLRE1C variant.

A multiplex PCR was run with 60 Vbeta primers and 13 Jbeta primers. Produced via immunoSEQ multiplex PCR; TCRdb's table is partial and in-frame only. The sample contains about 200,000 clones, roughly 84% of which appear only once. Germline CDR1 and CDR2: SEHNR and FQNEAQ (reference sequence). The CDR3 contains 17 residues. V lost 5 bases, J lost 1 base, and 4 bases stayed unmatched. With respect to this clone: Its target is unknown.

The TCR comes from a man aged 50 to 59 in good health and CMV-seronegative. The chain joins TRBV7-9 to TRBJ2-5, with 16 bases that match TRBD2. Specimen: PBMCs. CDR3 nucleotides: TGTGCCAGCAGCGTGGGACTAGCGGGAGGGGGCCAAGAGACCCAGTACTTC. This sequence encodes CASSVGLAGGGQETQYF. The full variable domain, in which reference TRBV7-9 and TRBJ2-5 provide the parts outside the CDR3, is DTGVSQNPRHKITKRGQNVTFRCDPISEHNRLYWYRQTLGQGPEFLTYFQNEAQLEKSRLLSDRFSAERPKGSFSTLEIQRTEQGDSAMYLCASSVGLAGGGQETQYFGPGTRLLVL.